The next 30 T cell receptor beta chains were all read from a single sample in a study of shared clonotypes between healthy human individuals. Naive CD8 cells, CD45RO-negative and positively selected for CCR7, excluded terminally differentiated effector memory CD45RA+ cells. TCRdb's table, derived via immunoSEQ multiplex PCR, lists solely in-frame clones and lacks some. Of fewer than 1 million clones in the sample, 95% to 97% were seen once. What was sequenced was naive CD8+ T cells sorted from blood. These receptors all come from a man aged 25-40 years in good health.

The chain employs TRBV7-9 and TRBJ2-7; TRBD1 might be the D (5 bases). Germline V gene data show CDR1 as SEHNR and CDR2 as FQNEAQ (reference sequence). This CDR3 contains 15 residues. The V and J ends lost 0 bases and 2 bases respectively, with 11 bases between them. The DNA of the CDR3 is TGTGCCAGCAGCTTAGCAAGCAGGGCGGCCTACGAGCAGTACTTC. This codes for CASSLASRAAYEQYF.

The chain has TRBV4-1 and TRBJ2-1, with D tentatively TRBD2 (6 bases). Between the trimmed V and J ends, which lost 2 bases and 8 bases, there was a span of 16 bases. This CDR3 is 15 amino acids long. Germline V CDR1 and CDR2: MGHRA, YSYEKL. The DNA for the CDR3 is TGCGCCAGCAGCCAACCCGGGACTGGAGTCGATGAGCAGTTCTTC. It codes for CASSQPGTGVDEQFF.

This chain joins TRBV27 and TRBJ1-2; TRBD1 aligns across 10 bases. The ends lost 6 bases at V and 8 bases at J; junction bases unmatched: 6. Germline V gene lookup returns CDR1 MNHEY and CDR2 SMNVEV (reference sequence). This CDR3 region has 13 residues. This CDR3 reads CASSPGTGEGYTF. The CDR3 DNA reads TGTGCCAGCAGCCCCGGGACAGGGGAAGGCTACACCTTC.

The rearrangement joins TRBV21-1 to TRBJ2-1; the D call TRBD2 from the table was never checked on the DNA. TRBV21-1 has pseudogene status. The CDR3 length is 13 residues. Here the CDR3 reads CASSKREGGEQFF. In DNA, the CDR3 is TGTGCCAGCAGCAAACGGGAGGGAGGAGAGCAGTTCTTC.

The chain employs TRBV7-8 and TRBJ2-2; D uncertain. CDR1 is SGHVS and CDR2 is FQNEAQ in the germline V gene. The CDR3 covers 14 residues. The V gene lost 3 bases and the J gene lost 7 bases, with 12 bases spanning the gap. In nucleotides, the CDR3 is TGTGCCAGCAGCTTCCTTAATATCGGCGGGGAGCTGTTTTTT. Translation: CASSFLNIGGELFF.

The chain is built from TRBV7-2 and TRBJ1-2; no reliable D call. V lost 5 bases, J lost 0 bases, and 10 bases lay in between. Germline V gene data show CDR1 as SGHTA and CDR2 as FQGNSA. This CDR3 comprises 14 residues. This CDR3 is CASSTDHANYGYTF. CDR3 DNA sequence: TGTGCCAGCAGCACCGATCACGCTAACTATGGCTACACCTTC.

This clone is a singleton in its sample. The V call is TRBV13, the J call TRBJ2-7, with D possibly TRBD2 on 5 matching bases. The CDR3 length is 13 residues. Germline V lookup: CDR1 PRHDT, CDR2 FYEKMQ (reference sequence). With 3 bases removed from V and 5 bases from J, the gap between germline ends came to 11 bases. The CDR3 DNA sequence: TGTGCCAGCAGCTTTGTAGGGAGCGACGAGCAGTACTTC. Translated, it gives CASSFVGSDEQYF.

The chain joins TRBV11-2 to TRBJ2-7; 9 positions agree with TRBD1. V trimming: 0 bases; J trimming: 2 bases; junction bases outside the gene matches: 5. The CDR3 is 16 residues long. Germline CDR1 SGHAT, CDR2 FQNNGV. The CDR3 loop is CASSLEGRTGAYEQYF. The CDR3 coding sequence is TGTGCCAGCAGCTTAGAAGGCCGGACAGGGGCCTACGAGCAGTACTTC.

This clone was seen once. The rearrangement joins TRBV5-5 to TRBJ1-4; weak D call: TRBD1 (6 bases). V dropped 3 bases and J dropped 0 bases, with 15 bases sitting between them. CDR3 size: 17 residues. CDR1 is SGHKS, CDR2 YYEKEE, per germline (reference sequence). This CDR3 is CASSSAPGESTNEKLFF. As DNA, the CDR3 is TGTGCCAGCAGCTCCGCCCCAGGGGAGTCAACTAATGAAAAACTGTTTTTT.

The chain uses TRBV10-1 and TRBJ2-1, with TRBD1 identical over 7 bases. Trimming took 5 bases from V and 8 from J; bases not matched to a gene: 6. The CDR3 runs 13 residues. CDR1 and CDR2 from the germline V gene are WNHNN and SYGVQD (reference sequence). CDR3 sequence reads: CASSYRQGDEQFF. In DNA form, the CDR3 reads TGCGCCAGCAGTTACAGACAGGGCGATGAGCAGTTCTTC.

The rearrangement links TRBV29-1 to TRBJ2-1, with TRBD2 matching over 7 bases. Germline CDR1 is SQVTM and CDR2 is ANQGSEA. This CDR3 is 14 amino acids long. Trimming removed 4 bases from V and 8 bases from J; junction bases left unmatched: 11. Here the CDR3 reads CSVVPQGGSDEQFF. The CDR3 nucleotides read TGCAGCGTTGTGCCCCAAGGCGGGAGCGATGAGCAGTTCTTC.

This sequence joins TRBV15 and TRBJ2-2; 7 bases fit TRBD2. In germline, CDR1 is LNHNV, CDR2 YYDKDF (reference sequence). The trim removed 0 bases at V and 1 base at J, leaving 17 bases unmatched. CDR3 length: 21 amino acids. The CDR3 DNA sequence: TGTGCCACCAGCAGAGATTACCATGCGCTTGTTGCGGGAGTGAACACCGGGGAGCTGTTTTTT. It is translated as CATSRDYHALVAGVNTGELFF.

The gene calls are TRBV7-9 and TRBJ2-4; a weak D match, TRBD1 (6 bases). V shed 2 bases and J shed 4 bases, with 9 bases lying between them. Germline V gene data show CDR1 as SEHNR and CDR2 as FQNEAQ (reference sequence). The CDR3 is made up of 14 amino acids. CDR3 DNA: TGTGCCAGCAGCTTACTCACAGGGAAAAACATTCAGTACTTC. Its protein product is CASSLLTGKNIQYF.

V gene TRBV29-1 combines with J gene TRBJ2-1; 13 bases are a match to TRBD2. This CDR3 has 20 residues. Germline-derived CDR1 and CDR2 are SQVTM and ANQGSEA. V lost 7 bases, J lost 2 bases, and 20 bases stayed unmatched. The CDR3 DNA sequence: TGCAGCGCCCCAGGGGGACTAGCGGGGAGGTCGGGTGTCCCCTACAATGAGCAGTTCTTC. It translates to CSAPGGLAGRSGVPYNEQFF.

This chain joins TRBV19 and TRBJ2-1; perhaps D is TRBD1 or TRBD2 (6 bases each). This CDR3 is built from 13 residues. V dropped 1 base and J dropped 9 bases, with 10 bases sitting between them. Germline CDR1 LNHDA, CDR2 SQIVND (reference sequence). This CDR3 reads CASSIVEGGEQFF. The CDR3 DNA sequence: TGTGCCAGTAGTATAGTAGAGGGGGGTGAGCAGTTCTTC.

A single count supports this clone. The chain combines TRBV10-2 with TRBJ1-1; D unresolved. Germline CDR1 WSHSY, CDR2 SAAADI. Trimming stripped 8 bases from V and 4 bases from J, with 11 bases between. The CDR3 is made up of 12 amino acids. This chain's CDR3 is CASSTIGTEAFF. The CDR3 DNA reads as TGCGCCAGCTCTACGATTGGCACTGAAGCTTTCTTT.

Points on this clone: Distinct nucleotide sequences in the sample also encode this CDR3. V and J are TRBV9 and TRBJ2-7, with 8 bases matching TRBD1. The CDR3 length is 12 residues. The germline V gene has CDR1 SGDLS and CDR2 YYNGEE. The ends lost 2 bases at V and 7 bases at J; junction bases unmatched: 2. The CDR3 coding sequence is TGTGCCAGCAGCGTTACAGGGGGAGAGCAGTACTTC. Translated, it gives CASSVTGGEQYF.

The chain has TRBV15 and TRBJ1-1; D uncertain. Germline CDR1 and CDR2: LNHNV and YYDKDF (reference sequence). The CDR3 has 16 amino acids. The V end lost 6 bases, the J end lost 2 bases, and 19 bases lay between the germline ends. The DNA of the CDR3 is TGTGCCACCAGTCCACTATATCAGGCTTTCAACACTGAAGCTTTCTTT. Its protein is CATSPLYQAFNTEAFF.

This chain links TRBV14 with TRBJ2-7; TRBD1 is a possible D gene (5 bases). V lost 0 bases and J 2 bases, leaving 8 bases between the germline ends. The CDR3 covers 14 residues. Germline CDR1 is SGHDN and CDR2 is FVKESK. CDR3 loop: CASSQEGEAYEQYF. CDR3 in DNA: TGTGCCAGCAGCCAAGAAGGGGAAGCCTACGAGCAGTACTTC.

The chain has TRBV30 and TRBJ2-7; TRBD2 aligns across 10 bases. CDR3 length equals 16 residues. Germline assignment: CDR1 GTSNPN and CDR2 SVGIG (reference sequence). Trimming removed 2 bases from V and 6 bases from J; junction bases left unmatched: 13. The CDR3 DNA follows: TGTGCCTGGAGTAGAGCTAGCGGGAGATCCTATGGCGAGCAGTACTTC. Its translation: CAWSRASGRSYGEQYF.

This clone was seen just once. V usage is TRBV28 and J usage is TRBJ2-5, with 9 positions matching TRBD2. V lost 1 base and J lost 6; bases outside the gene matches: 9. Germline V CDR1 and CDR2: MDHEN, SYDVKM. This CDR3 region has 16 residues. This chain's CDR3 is CASSLLTSGSLKTQYF. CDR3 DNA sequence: TGTGCCAGCAGTTTATTGACTAGCGGTAGTCTGAAGACCCAGTACTTC.

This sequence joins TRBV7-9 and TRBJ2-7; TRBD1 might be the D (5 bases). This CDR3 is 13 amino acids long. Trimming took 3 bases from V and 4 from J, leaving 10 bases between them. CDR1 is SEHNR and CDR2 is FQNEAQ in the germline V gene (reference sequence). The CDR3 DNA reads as TGTGCCAGCAGCTTTACTCAGGGTTACGAGCAGTACTTC. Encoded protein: CASSFTQGYEQYF.

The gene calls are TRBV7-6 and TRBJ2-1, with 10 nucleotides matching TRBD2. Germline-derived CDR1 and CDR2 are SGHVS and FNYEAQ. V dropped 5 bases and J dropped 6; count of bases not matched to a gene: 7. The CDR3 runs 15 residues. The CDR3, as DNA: TGTGCCAGCAGCAAAAGCGGGAGGGGGGCCAATGAGCAGTTCTTC. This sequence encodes CASSKSGRGANEQFF.

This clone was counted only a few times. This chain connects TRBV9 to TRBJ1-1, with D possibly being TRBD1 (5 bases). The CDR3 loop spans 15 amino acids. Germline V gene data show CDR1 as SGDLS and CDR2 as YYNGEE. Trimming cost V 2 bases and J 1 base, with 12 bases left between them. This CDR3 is CASSVRDWGNTEAFF. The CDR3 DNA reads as TGTGCCAGCAGCGTTCGGGACTGGGGGAACACTGAAGCTTTCTTT.

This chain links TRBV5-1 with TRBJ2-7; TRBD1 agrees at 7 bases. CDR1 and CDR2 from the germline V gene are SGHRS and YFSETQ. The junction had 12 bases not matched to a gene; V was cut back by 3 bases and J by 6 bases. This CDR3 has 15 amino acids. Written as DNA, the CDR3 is TGCGCCAGCAGCTCAACATGGGACAGAGGGGCCGAGCAGTACTTC. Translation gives CASSSTWDRGAEQYF.

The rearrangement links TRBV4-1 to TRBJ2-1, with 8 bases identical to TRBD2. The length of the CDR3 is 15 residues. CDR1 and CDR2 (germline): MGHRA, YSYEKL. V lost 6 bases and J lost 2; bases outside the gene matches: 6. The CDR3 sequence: CASSLLAEPYNEQFF. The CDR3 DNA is TGCGCCAGCAGTTTACTAGCGGAACCCTACAATGAGCAGTTCTTC.

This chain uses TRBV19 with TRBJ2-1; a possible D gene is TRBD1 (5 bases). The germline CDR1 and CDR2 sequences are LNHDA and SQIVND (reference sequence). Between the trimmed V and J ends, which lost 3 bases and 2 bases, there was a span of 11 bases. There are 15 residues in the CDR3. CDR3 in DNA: TGTGCCAGTAGTATTTCCCAAGGGGCCTACAATGAGCAGTTCTTC. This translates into CASSISQGAYNEQFF. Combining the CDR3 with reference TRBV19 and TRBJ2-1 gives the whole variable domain DGGITQSPKYLFRKEGQNVTLSCEQNLNHDAMYWYRQDPGQGLRLIYYSQIVNDFQKGDIAEGYSVSREKKESFPLTVTSAQKNPTAFYLCASSISQGAYNEQFFGPGTRLTVL.

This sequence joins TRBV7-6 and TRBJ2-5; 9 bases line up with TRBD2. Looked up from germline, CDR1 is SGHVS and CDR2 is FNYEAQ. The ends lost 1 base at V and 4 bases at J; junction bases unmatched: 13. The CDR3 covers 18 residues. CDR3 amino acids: CASSLEALAGVRRETQYF. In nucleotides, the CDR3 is TGTGCCAGCAGCTTAGAGGCACTAGCGGGCGTTAGGCGAGAGACCCAGTACTTC.

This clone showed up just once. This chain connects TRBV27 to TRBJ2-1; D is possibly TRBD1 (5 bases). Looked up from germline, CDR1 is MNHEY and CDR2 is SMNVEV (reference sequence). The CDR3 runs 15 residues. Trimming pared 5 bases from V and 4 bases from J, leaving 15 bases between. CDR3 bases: TGTGCCAGCAGTCCCCTTCCTTCAGGGTACAATGAGCAGTTCTTC. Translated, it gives CASSPLPSGYNEQFF.

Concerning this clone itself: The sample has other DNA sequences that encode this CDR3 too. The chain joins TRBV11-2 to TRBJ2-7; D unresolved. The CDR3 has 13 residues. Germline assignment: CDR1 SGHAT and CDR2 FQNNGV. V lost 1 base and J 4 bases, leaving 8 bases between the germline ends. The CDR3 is CASSLGAGYEQYF. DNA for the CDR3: TGTGCCAGCAGCTTAGGGGCTGGATACGAGCAGTACTTC.